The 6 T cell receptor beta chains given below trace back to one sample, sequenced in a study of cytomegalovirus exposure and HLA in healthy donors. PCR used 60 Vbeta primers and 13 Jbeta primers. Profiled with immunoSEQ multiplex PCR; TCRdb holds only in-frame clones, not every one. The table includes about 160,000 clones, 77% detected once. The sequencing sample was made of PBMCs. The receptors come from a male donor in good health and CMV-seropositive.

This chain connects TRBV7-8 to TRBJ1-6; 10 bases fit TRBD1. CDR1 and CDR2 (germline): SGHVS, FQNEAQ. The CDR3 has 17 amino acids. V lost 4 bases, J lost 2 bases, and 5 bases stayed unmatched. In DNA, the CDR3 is TGTGCCAGCAGCTCCCGGGACAGGGGTCCCTATAATTCACCCCTCCACTTT. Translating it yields CASSSRDRGPYNSPLHF.

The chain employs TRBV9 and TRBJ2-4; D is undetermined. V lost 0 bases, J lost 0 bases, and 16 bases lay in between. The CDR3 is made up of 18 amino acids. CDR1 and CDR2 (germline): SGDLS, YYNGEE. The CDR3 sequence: CASSVGTANFLAKNIQYF. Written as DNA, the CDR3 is TGTGCCAGCAGCGTAGGCACAGCTAATTTCCTAGCCAAAAACATTCAGTACTTC. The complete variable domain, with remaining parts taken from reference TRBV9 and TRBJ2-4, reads DSGVTQTPKHLITATGQRVTLRCSPRSGDLSVYWYQQSLDQGLQFLIQYYNGEERAKGNILERFSAQQFPDLHSELNLSSLELGDSALYFCASSVGTANFLAKNIQYFGAGTRLSVL.

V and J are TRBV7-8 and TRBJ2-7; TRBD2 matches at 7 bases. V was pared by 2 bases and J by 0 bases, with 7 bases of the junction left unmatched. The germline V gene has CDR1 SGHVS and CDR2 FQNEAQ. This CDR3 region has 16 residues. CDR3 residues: CASSLRGGTGSYEQYF. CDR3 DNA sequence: TGTGCCAGCAGCTTAAGGGGAGGGACTGGCTCCTACGAGCAGTACTTC.

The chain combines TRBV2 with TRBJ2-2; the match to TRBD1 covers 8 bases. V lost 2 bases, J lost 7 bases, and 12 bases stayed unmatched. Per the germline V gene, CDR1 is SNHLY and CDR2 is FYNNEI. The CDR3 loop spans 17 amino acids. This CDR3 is CASSEQGASGVGGELFF. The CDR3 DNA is TGTGCCAGCAGTGAACAGGGGGCTTCAGGGGTGGGCGGGGAGCTGTTTTTT.

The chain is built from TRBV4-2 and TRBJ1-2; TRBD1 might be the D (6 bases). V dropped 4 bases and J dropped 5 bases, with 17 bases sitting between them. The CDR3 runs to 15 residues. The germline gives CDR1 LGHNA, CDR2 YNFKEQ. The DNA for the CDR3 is TGTGCCAGCAGCCTCCAGGGGTCAAAACGATATGGCTACACCTTC. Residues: CASSLQGSKRYGYTF.

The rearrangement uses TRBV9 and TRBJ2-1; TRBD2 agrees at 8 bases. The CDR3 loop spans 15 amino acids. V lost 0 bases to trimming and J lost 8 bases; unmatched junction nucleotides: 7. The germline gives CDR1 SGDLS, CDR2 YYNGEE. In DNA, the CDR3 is TGTGCCAGCAGCGTAGAGGCGGGGGGAGAGGATGAGCAGTTCTTC. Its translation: CASSVEAGGEDEQFF.